This T cell receptor (beta chain) is from a study of CD4 T cells in relation to SARS-CoV-2 and coronaviruses. About this clone: What it binds is not known.

The unexposed donors gave CD4+ T cells in about 2010-2019, prior to COVID-19. Isolation of CD4+ T cells took place after 10 days in culture. As cell numbers allowed, unexposed-donor CD4+ T cells faced SARS-CoV-2 S/N and four cold-coronavirus spikes. V trimming: 0 bases; J trimming: 4 bases; junction bases outside the gene matches: 6. The CDR3 totals 16 residues. CDR1 is SEHNR, CDR2 FQNEAQ, per germline (reference sequence). The method was immunoSEQ multiplex PCR; TCRdb's version includes in-frame clones alone and lacks a portion of them. Of 25,000 to 30,000 clones listed, approximately 80% were seen once; the top ten hold approximately 14%.

The clonotype comes from a human donor in good health. The specimen was CD4+ T cells from PBMCs, cultured in vitro. The chain employs TRBV7-9 and TRBJ1-3, with 7 bases fitting TRBD1. As DNA, the CDR3 is TGTGCCAGCAGCTTAGCCGGGACAGCTACAGGAAACACCATATATTTT. Residues: CASSLAGTATGNTIYF.